This T cell receptor (beta chain) came from a study of blood T cell repertoires in COVID-19. Overall study: The United States, Italy and Spain provided the acute and convalescent COVID-19 samples. From T cells, B-cell-depleted T cells, or PBMCs came the material, which was cDNA or gDNA.

Authors' methods: Amplification with reference gene primers provided the estimates of nucleated cell counts. The table came from immunoSEQ multiplex PCR; TCRdb's copy has only in-frame clones and leaves some out. V, J and clone size derive from that table, while D and trimming were established from the DNA sequence. The repertoire holds about 72,000 clones, with 80% to 90% as singletons. The V and J ends lost 0 bases and 11 bases respectively, with 11 bases between them. CDR1 is PRHDT, CDR2 FYEKMQ, per germline (reference sequence). This CDR3 is built from 13 residues. The J gene is TRBJ2-1, the V gene TRBV13; D call uncertain. The sequence was obtained from a man aged 65-85 years with active or convalescent COVID-19. The sequencing sample was made of peripheral blood. CDR3 residues: CASSLGAQVKQFF. The CDR3, as DNA: TGTGCCAGCAGCTTAGGGGCGCAGGTAAAGCAGTTCTTC.